The TCR beta chain under discussion was sequenced for a study of T cell repertoires in cytomegalovirus infection. Study in general: Evidence of both CMV infection and a matching HLA type came from public TCR beta signatures. The study, taken as a whole, reports: The cumulative frequency of public TCR beta families distinguished individuals who carried CMV together with the relevant HLA. In two of eight donors, the top clonotype was HLA-C-restricted CMV-specific.

MiXCR, run by TCRdb on the reads, gives a single entry per CDR3 protein. The table has roughly 720,000 distinct CDR3 sequences, 35% seen once. Concerning this clonotype: What it binds is unknown. Because it lacks the conserved phenylalanine or tryptophan at the end, this CDR3 is likely a read error.

V lost 9 bases and J 10 bases, leaving 15 bases between the germline ends. Looked up from germline, CDR1 is KGHDR and CDR2 is SFDVKD. CDR3 length: 12 residues. This receptor was obtained from a human donor in good health (CMV status not recorded). Some clones in this sample may be carry-over from other donors' samples. The specimen sequenced was PBMCs. V is TRBV24-1 and J is TRBJ2-1; D might be TRBD1 (6 bases). The CDR3 DNA reads as TGTGCCACCGGGTCGGACAGCAGAGAGCAGTTCTGC. It translates to CATGSDSREQFC.